The 2 T cell receptor beta chains in this list originate from one sample, sequenced in a study of cytomegalovirus exposure and HLA in healthy donors. Primers for the PCR totalled 60 Vbeta and 13 Jbeta. This table comes from immunoSEQ multiplex PCR, and its TCRdb copy is limited to in-frame clones, with some not included. The data show about 120,000 clones, with around 75% seen just once and nearly 3% held by the top ten. Sequenced input: PBMCs. These receptors came from a woman between 35 and 50 years old in good health and CMV-seropositive.

The chain recombines TRBV6-5 with TRBJ1-1; the match to TRBD1 covers 10 bases. V dropped 0 bases and J dropped 4; count of bases not matched to a gene: 2. Germline loops: CDR1 MNHEY, CDR2 SVGAGI. There are 15 residues in the CDR3. The CDR3 nucleotides read TGTGCCAGCAGTTACTCTGACAGGGGGCTCACTGAAGCTTTCTTT. It translates to CASSYSDRGLTEAFF.

This rearrangement joins TRBV2 to TRBJ1-5, with a weak D call TRBD1 (5 bases). Germline loops: CDR1 SNHLY, CDR2 FYNNEI. CDR3 size: 13 residues. With 6 bases removed from V and 6 bases from J, the gap between germline ends came to 12 bases. The CDR3 DNA sequence: TGTGCCAGCAGCGGGGGGTGGGTTCAGCCCCAGCATTTT. It translates to CASSGGWVQPQHF.